The 21 T cell receptor beta chains reported below all come from one sample, sequenced in a study of cytomegalovirus exposure and HLA in healthy donors. The repertoire was sequenced with immunoSEQ multiplex PCR; TCRdb's copy has only in-frame clones and lacks some. The sample records a few hundred thousand clones, roughly 85% being singletons. Sequenced sample: PBMCs. The receptors derive from a woman aged 18-29 years in good health and CMV-seronegative.

The CDR3 DNA reads TGTGCCAGCAGCTCCCGGACTAGCGGGAGTAGGAACACCGGGGAGCTGTTTTTT. As protein: CASSSRTSGSRNTGELFF. This chain connects TRBV9 to TRBJ2-2; 13 bases agree with TRBD2. Germline V gene sequence: CDR1 SGDLS, CDR2 YYNGEE. This CDR3 region has 18 residues. V was pared by 4 bases and J by 1 base, with 7 bases of the junction left unmatched. The full variable domain, with the rest looked up from reference TRBV9 and TRBJ2-2, is DSGVTQTPKHLITATGQRVTLRCSPRSGDLSVYWYQQSLDQGLQFLIQYYNGEERAKGNILERFSAQQFPDLHSELNLSSLELGDSALYFCASSSRTSGSRNTGELFFGEGSRLTVL.

The chain carries TRBV7-9 and TRBJ2-5; TRBD2 might be the D (6 bases). The length of the CDR3 is 15 residues. Germline lookup yields CDR1 SEHNR and CDR2 FQNEAQ (reference sequence). Between the trimmed V and J ends, which lost 3 bases and 4 bases, there was a span of 15 bases. The CDR3 region has the DNA TGTGCCAGCAGCTTCGGGGGAGGTGTACTAGAGACCCAGTACTTC. Its translation: CASSFGGGVLETQYF.

V and J are TRBV4-3 and TRBJ1-1; the match to TRBD1 covers 8 bases. V shed 4 bases and J 5 bases; nucleotides not matched to a gene: 6. CDR3 length: 14 amino acids. Germline V gives CDR1 LGHNA, CDR2 YSLEER. The DNA for the CDR3 is TGCGCCAGCAGCCCTGGGACAGGCGGAACTGAAGCTTTCTTT. As protein: CASSPGTGGTEAFF.

This chain links TRBV7-9 with TRBJ2-7; TRBD2 matches at 7 bases. V lost 5 bases to trimming and J lost 1 base; unmatched junction nucleotides: 8. The germline V gene encodes CDR1 SEHNR and CDR2 FQNEAQ (reference sequence). The CDR3 extends over 15 amino acids. CDR3 loop: CASSLGYSGSYEQYF. The DNA of the CDR3 is TGTGCCAGCAGCCTCGGGTATAGCGGGTCCTACGAGCAGTACTTC.

The gene calls are TRBV6-5 and TRBJ2-7; 10 positions agree with TRBD1. CDR3 length: 15 amino acids. Germline loops: CDR1 MNHEY, CDR2 SVGAGI. The J segment lost 2 bases and the V segment lost 6 bases, leaving 7 bases of the junction unmatched. Here the CDR3 reads CASRRDRGFPYEQYF. In nucleotides, the CDR3 is TGTGCCAGCAGGCGGGACAGGGGATTCCCCTACGAGCAGTACTTC.

The chain links TRBV18 to TRBJ2-7; weak D call: TRBD1 (6 bases). The germline gives CDR1 KGHSH, CDR2 LQKENI. V gave up 1 base and J gave up 3 bases, with 10 bases separating them. This CDR3 spans 14 amino acids. CDR3 loop: CASSPRDTNYEQYF. CDR3 nucleotide sequence: TGTGCCAGCTCACCACGGGACACGAACTACGAGCAGTACTTC.

V usage is TRBV7-2 and J usage is TRBJ1-1; no reliable D call. Looked up from germline, CDR1 is SGHTA and CDR2 is FQGNSA. The V end lost 1 base, the J end lost 0 bases, and 9 bases lay between the germline ends. The CDR3 contains 15 residues. CDR3 bases: TGTGCCAGCAGCTTAGTGGGCAGTGTGAACACTGAAGCTTTCTTT. Translated, it gives CASSLVGSVNTEAFF. Using reference TRBV7-2 and TRBJ1-1 for the parts outside the CDR3, the full variable domain is GAGVSQSPSNKVTEKGKDVELRCDPISGHTALYWYRQSLGQGLEFLIYFQGNSAPDKSGLPSDRFSAERTGGSVSTLTIQRTQQEDSAVYLCASSLVGSVNTEAFFGQGTRLTVV.

This clone was recorded only once. The chain recombines TRBV9 with TRBJ2-1; 13 nucleotides line up with TRBD2. V lost 4 bases to trimming and J lost 5 bases; unmatched junction nucleotides: 6. The germline V gene has CDR1 SGDLS and CDR2 YYNGEE. This CDR3 spans 16 amino acids. CDR3 nucleotides: TGTGCCAGCAGCCCTGGGGGACTAGCGGGGAACAATGAGCAGTTCTTC. This codes for CASSPGGLAGNNEQFF. The full variable domain, rest sourced from reference TRBV9 and TRBJ2-1, is DSGVTQTPKHLITATGQRVTLRCSPRSGDLSVYWYQQSLDQGLQFLIQYYNGEERAKGNILERFSAQQFPDLHSELNLSSLELGDSALYFCASSPGGLAGNNEQFFGPGTRLTVL.

This clone occurred a few times. The J gene is TRBJ1-5, the V gene TRBV28; 8 bases align to TRBD1. CDR1 is MDHEN, CDR2 SYDVKM, per germline. The CDR3 is 14 residues long. Trimming cost V 5 bases and J 6 bases; bases outside gene matches: 6. The CDR3 is CASSPPDRGQPQHF. The CDR3 nucleotides read TGTGCCAGCAGTCCTCCCGACAGGGGTCAGCCCCAGCATTTT.

The chain joins TRBV6-1 to TRBJ2-6; D is possibly TRBD1 (6 bases). The germline gives CDR1 MNHNS, CDR2 SASEGT. The CDR3 is made up of 14 amino acids. Between the trimmed V and J ends, which lost 3 bases and 4 bases, there was a span of 7 bases. The CDR3 here is CASSEGAGANVLTF. CDR3 nucleotides: TGTGCCAGCAGTGAGGGGGCCGGGGCCAACGTCCTGACTTTC.

The chain joins TRBV28 to TRBJ2-1; TRBD2 agrees at 15 bases. The germline V gene encodes CDR1 MDHEN and CDR2 SYDVKM. With 3 bases clipped from V and 7 bases from J, the junction kept 7 bases outside the gene matches. The CDR3 totals 17 residues. The CDR3 is CASSFRGLAGGRNEQFF. CDR3 sequence (DNA): TGTGCCAGCAGTTTCCGGGGACTAGCGGGAGGTAGGAATGAGCAGTTCTTC.

CDR3 loop: CAWSIGAGYTF. DNA for the CDR3: TGTGCCTGGTCTATTGGGGCTGGCTACACCTTC. V and J are TRBV30 and TRBJ1-2; the D gene is possibly TRBD1 (5 bases). The CDR3 sequence is 11 residues long. Germline V gene sequence: CDR1 GTSNPN, CDR2 SVGIG (reference sequence). Trimming shortened V by 5 bases and J by 7 bases, and 11 bases separated the two germline ends.

The rearrangement joins TRBV29-1 to TRBJ2-1; perhaps TRBD1 as D (6 bases). The CDR3 is 14 amino acids. V was clipped by 4 bases and J by 5 bases, with 15 bases between them. Germline CDR1 reads SQVTM; CDR2 reads ANQGSEA. CDR3 region: CSVATGTSNNEQFF. Here the CDR3 DNA reads TGCAGCGTTGCCACAGGGACAAGTAACAATGAGCAGTTCTTC.

The chain uses TRBV27 and TRBJ2-5; the match to TRBD2 covers 11 bases. The CDR3 contains 18 residues. Germline CDR1 reads MNHEY; CDR2 reads SMNVEV (reference sequence). Unmatched junction bases numbered 12, after V lost 5 bases and J lost 1 base. The CDR3 DNA follows: TGTGCCAGCAGTCCCTCCCTAGCGGGAGGAGAACTCCAAGAGACCCAGTACTTC. It codes for CASSPSLAGGELQETQYF.

The chain links TRBV19 to TRBJ2-2; D gene uncertain. Looked up from germline, CDR1 is LNHDA and CDR2 is SQIVND (reference sequence). The CDR3 is 13 amino acids. V was cut by 3 bases and J by 3 bases, with 5 bases left in between. CDR3 in DNA: TGTGCCAGTAGTATCGCAGACACCGGGGAGCTGTTTTTT. It encodes CASSIADTGELFF.

The chain links TRBV7-6 to TRBJ2-7; D call uncertain. Germline V lookup: CDR1 SGHVS, CDR2 FNYEAQ. The CDR3 totals 14 residues. With 1 base removed from V and 6 bases from J, the gap between germline ends came to 13 bases. The CDR3, as DNA: TGTGCCAGCAGCTTAGGAGTCGAATCTGGCGAGCAGTACTTC. Residues: CASSLGVESGEQYF.

This rearrangement joins TRBV21-1 to TRBJ1-5. TRBV21-1 is labeled a pseudogene. The CDR3 contains 11 residues. The CDR3 DNA sequence: TGTGCCAGCAGCAAACCCTCCCCCCAGCATTTT. Amino acid sequence: CASSKPSPQHF.

The chain is built from TRBV6-1 and TRBJ2-7, with 9 bases identical to TRBD1. With 6 bases clipped from V and 3 bases from J, the junction kept 3 bases outside the gene matches. Germline CDR1 and CDR2: MNHNS and SASEGT. The CDR3 loop spans 13 amino acids. The CDR3 reads CASSRDRVYEQYF. The CDR3, as DNA: TGTGCCAGCAGCCGGGACAGGGTCTACGAGCAGTACTTC.

V gene TRBV30 combines with J gene TRBJ2-1; no clear D gene. The CDR3 length is 11 residues. Trimming cost V 3 bases and J 8 bases, with 8 bases left between them. Germline V gene sequence: CDR1 GTSNPN, CDR2 SVGIG (reference sequence). The CDR3 DNA is TGTGCCTGGAGCGCAGGTCATGAGCAGTTCTTC. Its translation is CAWSAGHEQFF.

This clone was detected only once. J is TRBJ1-1 and V is TRBV6-6; 7 bases fit TRBD1. CDR3 length: 14 amino acids. The V gene's germline CDR1 is MNHNY and CDR2 SVGAGI (reference sequence). The V segment lost 8 bases and the J segment 4 bases; nucleotides outside the gene matches: 10. The CDR3: CASLYRDRGTEAFF. The CDR3 region has the DNA TGTGCCAGCCTTTACCGGGACAGAGGCACTGAAGCTTTCTTT.

The V and J genes are TRBV7-2 and TRBJ2-6; TRBD1 agrees at 7 bases. The trim removed 5 bases at V and 4 bases at J, leaving 5 bases unmatched. CDR3 length: 15 amino acids. The germline V gene encodes CDR1 SGHTA and CDR2 FQGNSA. CDR3 loop: CASSNRQGGANVLTF. DNA for the CDR3: TGTGCCAGCAGCAACCGACAGGGAGGGGCCAACGTCCTGACTTTC.